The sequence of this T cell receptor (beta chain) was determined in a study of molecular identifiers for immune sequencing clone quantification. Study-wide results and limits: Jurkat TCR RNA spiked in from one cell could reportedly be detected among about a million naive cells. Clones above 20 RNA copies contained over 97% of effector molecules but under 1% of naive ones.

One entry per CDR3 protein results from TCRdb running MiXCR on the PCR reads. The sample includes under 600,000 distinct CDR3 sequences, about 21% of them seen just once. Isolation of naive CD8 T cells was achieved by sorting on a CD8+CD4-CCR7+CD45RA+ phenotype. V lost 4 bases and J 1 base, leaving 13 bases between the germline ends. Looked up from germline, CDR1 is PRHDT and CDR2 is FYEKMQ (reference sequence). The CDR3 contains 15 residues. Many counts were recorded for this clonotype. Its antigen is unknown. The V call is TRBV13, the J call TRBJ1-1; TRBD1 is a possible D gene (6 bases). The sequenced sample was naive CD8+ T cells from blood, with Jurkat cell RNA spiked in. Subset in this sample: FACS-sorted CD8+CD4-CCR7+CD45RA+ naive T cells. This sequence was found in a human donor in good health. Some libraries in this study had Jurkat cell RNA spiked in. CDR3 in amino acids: CASSSIGTKNTEAFF. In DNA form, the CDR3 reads TGTGCCAGCAGCTCCATCGGGACAAAGAACACTGAAGCTTTCTTT. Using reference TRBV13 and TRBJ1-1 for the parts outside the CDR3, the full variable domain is AAGVIQSPRHLIKEKRETATLKCYPIPRHDTVYWYQQGPGQDPQFLISFYEKMQSDKGSIPDRFSAQQFSDYHSELNMSSLELGDSALYFCASSSIGTKNTEAFFGQGTRLTVV.